This T cell receptor beta chain was sequenced in a study of response to subunit inactivated influenza vaccine (dated by TCRdb to 2016 to 2019). Broadly, across the study: The study used deep quantitative T cell receptor repertoire profiling to track responses to a trivalent subunit inactivated influenza vaccine.

This clonotype was detected only a few times. The antigen this receptor binds is unknown. No qualities accompany the bases; no much larger clone lies one base away. The investigation overall reported the following: The authors proposed that each seasonal influenza vaccination may bring in only a limited number of new T cells.

Receptors were amplified or captured by RT-PCR. Sequenced on an Illumina HiSeq 2500. TCRdb reran the public reads through fastp at Q25 and MiXCR, keeping productive beta chains. For every CDR3 protein sequence, its rows merge into one entry that carries the most common genes and DNA. The sample table records about 310,000 distinct CDR3 sequences; roughly 20% of these occur just once. About a tenth of the sample goes to the ten largest clones. Sequences were derived from PBMCs from blood, sampled about 19 months after vaccination. The TCR sequence derives from a man between 50 and 70 years old who received an inactivated influenza vaccine. Donor details come from another sample of the same person, matched by shared clones.

The CDR3 here reads CASSLAEGDEQFF. The nucleotides read TGTGCCAGCAGCTTAGCGGAGGGGGATGAGCAGTTCTTC. The rearrangement joined TRBV7-6 to TRBJ2-1; the D segment is perhaps TRBD1 or TRBD2, each sharing 6 matched bases. V drops 0 bases and J drops 8 bases, leaving 8 bases in between. Counted from cysteine to phenylalanine, this CDR3 has 13 amino acids. The entry retains the CDR3 DNA only, 39 bases that are in frame from base 1. The CDR1 and CDR2 encoded by the germline V gene are SGHVS and FNYEAQ.